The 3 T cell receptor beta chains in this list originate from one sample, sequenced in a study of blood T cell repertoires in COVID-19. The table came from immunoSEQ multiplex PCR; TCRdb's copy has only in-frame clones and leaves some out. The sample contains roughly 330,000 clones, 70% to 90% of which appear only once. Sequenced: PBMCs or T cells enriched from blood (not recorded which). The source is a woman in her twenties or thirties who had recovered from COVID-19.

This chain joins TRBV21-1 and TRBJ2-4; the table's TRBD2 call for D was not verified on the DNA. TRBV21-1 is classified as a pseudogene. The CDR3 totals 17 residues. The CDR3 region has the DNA TGTGCCAGCAGCCCCCCCGAGGAGGGTCTAACCAAAAACATTCAGTACTTC. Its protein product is CASSPPEEGLTKNIQYF.

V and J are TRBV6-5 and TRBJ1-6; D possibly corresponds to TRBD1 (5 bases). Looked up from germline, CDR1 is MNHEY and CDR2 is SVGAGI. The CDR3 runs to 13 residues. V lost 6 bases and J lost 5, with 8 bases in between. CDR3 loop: CASSPRDNSPLHF. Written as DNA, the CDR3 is TGTGCCAGCAGCCCCAGGGATAATTCACCCCTCCACTTT.

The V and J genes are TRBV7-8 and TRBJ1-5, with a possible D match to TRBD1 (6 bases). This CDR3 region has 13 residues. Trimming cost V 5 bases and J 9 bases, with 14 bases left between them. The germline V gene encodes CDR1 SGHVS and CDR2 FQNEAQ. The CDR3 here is CASSPLGGAPQHF. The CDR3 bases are TGTGCCAGCAGCCCCCTAGGGGGGGCGCCCCAGCATTTT.